This T cell receptor beta chain was recorded in a study of shared clonotypes between healthy human individuals. Deletions cut 7 bases from V and 4 bases from J, with 14 bases between. CDR3 length: 14 residues. The germline gives CDR1 MDHEN, CDR2 SYDVKM. Generated by immunoSEQ multiplex PCR, the TCRdb table keeps only in-frame clones and is missing some. The table has about 1,500,000 clones, 96% seen once. The chain is built from TRBV28 and TRBJ1-3, with D possibly being TRBD1 (5 bases). Input material: naive CD4+ T cells sorted from blood. Described subset: CD45RA+ positively selected. The receptor comes from a man between 25 and 39 years old in good health. The CDR3 here is CASTFSRGGNTIYF. CDR3 sequence (DNA): TGTGCCAGCACTTTTAGTAGGGGAGGAAACACCATATATTTT.